A single sample is the source of the 4 T cell receptor beta chains below, sequenced in a study of blood T cell repertoires in COVID-19. TCRdb keeps only in-frame clones here, not all; method: immunoSEQ multiplex PCR. The data contain fewer than 350,000 clones, roughly 86% of them singletons. Material for sequencing was peripheral blood. The receptors originated from a man aged 18 to 29 with active or convalescent COVID-19.

The V call is TRBV27, the J call TRBJ1-3; D is unresolved. This CDR3 has 16 residues. Trimming removed 3 bases from V and 1 base from J, with 13 bases in between. Germline-derived CDR1 and CDR2 are MNHEY and SMNVEV (reference sequence). CDR3 nucleotides: TGTGCCAGCAGTTTGAGAGGGCTTGATTCTGGAAACACCATATATTTT. As protein: CASSLRGLDSGNTIYF.

The chain combines TRBV7-2 with TRBJ1-2; TRBD1 is a possible D gene (6 bases). This CDR3 has 14 residues. Looked up from germline, CDR1 is SGHTA and CDR2 is FQGNSA. V lost 3 bases, J lost 8 bases, and 16 bases lay in between. The CDR3, as DNA: TGTGCCAGCAGCTTGTCCGACAGGATCGAGGGCTACACCTTC. Translating gives CASSLSDRIEGYTF.

The chain joins TRBV7-8 to TRBJ1-5, with 7 bases matching TRBD1. V lost 7 bases to trimming and J lost 8 bases; unmatched junction nucleotides: 8. Germline V CDR1 and CDR2: SGHVS, FQNEAQ. The CDR3 sequence is 13 residues long. CDR3 sequence: CASTPGGGEPQHF. Here the CDR3 DNA reads TGTGCCAGCACCCCAGGGGGTGGAGAGCCCCAGCATTTT.

The rearrangement links TRBV12-5 to TRBJ2-2; 7 positions match TRBD1. CDR1 and CDR2 (germline): LGHNT, FRNRAP. This CDR3 spans 14 amino acids. The ends lost 1 base at V and 9 bases at J; junction bases unmatched: 5. The CDR3 region has the DNA TGTGCTAGTGGTTTGGGACAGGGCATCCGGGAGCTGTTTTTT. Its translation is CASGLGQGIRELFF.